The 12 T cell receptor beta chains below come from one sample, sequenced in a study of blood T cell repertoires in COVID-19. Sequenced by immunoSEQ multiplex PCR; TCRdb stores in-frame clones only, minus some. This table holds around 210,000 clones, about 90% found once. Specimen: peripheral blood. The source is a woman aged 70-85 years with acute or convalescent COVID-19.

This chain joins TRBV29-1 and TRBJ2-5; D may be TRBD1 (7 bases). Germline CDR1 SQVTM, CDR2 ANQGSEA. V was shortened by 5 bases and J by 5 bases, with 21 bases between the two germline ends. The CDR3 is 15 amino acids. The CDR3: CSVRQGVAVGETQYF. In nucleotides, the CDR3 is TGCAGCGTTAGGCAGGGGGTAGCGGTCGGGGAGACCCAGTACTTC.

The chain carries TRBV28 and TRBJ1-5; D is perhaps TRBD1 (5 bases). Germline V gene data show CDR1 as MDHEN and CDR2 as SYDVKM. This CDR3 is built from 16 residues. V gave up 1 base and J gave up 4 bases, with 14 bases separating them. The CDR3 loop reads CASSLLGGSTNQPQHF. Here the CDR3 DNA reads TGTGCCAGCAGTTTATTGGGGGGTTCTACAAATCAGCCCCAGCATTTT.

The CDR3 sequence is CASSQSTGNQPQHF. The CDR3 DNA reads as TGCGCCAGCTCACAGTCGACGGGCAATCAGCCCCAGCATTTT. The chain uses TRBV10-2 and TRBJ1-5; unclear D gene. From germline, CDR1 is WSHSY and CDR2 SAAADI. CDR3 size: 14 residues. V was shortened by 8 bases and J by 2 bases, with 13 bases between the two germline ends.

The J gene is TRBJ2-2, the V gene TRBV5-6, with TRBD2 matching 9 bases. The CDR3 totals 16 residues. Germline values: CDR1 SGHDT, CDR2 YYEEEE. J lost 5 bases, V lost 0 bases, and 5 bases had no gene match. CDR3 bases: TGTGCCAGCAGCTTGGCCGGGACTAGCCCAACCGGGGAGCTGTTTTTT. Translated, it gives CASSLAGTSPTGELFF.

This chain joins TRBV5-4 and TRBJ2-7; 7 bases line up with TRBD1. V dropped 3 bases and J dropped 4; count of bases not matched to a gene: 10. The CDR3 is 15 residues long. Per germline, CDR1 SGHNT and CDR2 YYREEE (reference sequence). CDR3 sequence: CASSSSGGSGYEQYF. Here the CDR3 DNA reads TGTGCCAGCAGCTCTTCAGGGGGAAGTGGTTACGAGCAGTACTTC.

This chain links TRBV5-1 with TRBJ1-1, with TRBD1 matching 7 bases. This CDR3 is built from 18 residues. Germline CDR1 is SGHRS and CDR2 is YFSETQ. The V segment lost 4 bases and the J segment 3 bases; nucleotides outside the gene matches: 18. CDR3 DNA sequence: TGCGCCAGCAGCCTACGCGGCGGACAGGTTAGGGGGTACACTGAAGCTTTCTTT. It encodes CASSLRGGQVRGYTEAFF.

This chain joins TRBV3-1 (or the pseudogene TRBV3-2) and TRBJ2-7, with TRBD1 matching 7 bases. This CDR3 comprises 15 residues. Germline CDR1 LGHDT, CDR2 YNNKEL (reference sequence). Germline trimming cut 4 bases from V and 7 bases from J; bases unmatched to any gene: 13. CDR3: CASSPPRGTPVEQYF. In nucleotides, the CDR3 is TGTGCCAGCAGCCCTCCCAGGGGGACCCCGGTGGAGCAGTACTTC.

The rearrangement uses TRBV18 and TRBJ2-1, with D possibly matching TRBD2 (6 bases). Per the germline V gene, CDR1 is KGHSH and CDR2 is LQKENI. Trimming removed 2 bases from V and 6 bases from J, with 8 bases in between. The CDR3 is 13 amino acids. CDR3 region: CASSPGGVNEQFF. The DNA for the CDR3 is TGTGCCAGCTCACCAGGCGGGGTCAATGAGCAGTTCTTC.

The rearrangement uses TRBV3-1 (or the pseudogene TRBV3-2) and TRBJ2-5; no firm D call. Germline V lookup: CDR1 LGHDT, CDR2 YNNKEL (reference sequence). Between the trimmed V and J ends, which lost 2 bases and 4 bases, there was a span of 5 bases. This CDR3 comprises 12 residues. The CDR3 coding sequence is TGTGCCAGCAGCCAACGGTCAGAGACCCAGTACTTC. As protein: CASSQRSETQYF.

Written as DNA, the CDR3 is TGTGCCAGCTCACAGAACACTAGACAGGACTATGGCTACACCTTC. Its translation is CASSQNTRQDYGYTF. The chain is built from TRBV18 and TRBJ1-2, with a weak D call TRBD1 (6 bases). CDR3 length: 15 residues. With 4 bases removed from V and 3 bases from J, the gap between germline ends came to 15 bases. Germline-derived CDR1 and CDR2 are KGHSH and LQKENI.

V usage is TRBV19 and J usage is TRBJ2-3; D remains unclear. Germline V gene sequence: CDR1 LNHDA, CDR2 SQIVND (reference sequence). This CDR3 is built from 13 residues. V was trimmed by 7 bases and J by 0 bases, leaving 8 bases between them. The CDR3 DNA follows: TGTGCCAGTACCCCCCGTAGCACAGATACGCAGTATTTT. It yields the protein CASTPRSTDTQYF.

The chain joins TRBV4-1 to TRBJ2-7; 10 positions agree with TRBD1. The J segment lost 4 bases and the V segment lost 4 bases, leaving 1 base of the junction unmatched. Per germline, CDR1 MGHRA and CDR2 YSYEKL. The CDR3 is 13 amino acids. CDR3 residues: CASSRGQGYEQYF. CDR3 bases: TGCGCCAGCAGCCGGGGACAGGGGTACGAGCAGTACTTC.